One and the same sample provided the 17 T cell receptor beta chains below, sequenced in a study of cytomegalovirus exposure and HLA in healthy donors. Primers: 60 Vbeta forward and 13 Jbeta reverse. Sequencing used immunoSEQ multiplex PCR; TCRdb keeps in-frame clones, though not all of them. The sample lists around 150,000 clones; 70% to 80% were seen once. Sample: PBMCs. Every receptor here comes from a man aged 45-65 years in good health and CMV-seropositive.

This chain joins TRBV6-1 and TRBJ1-4, with D unresolved. Trimming removed 6 bases at V and 0 bases at J, with 11 bases between. There are 15 residues in the CDR3. In germline, CDR1 is MNHNS, CDR2 SASEGT. The CDR3 DNA sequence: TGTGCCAGCAGCCAACAGATTGCAACTAATGAAAAACTGTTTTTT. This translates into CASSQQIATNEKLFF.

This rearrangement joins TRBV7-9 to TRBJ2-7; TRBD1 might be the D (5 bases). The V end lost 1 base, the J end lost 3 bases, and 7 bases lay between the germline ends. Germline V gives CDR1 SEHNR, CDR2 FQNEAQ (reference sequence). The CDR3 covers 13 residues. This chain's CDR3 is CASSLGQLYEQYF. CDR3 DNA sequence: TGTGCCAGCAGCTTAGGACAGCTCTACGAGCAGTACTTC. The entire variable domain, with the rest obtained from reference TRBV7-9 and TRBJ2-7, is as follows: DTGVSQNPRHKITKRGQNVTFRCDPISEHNRLYWYRQTLGQGPEFLTYFQNEAQLEKSRLLSDRFSAERPKGSFSTLEIQRTEQGDSAMYLCASSLGQLYEQYFGPGTRLTVT.

The chain couples TRBV5-1 to TRBJ1-2; D gene unclear. V was pared by 0 bases and J by 2 bases, with 8 bases between. Per germline, CDR1 SGHRS and CDR2 YFSETQ. The CDR3 is 14 amino acids. CDR3 DNA sequence: TGCGCCAGCAGCTTGGGGGCGCAAAACTATGGCTACACCTTC. This translates into CASSLGAQNYGYTF.

The CDR3: CAWSTQQGNQPQHF. The CDR3 DNA sequence: TGTGCCTGGAGTACACAACAGGGAAACCAGCCCCAGCATTTT. V is TRBV30 and J is TRBJ1-5, with a weak D call TRBD1 (6 bases). The V gene lost 2 bases and the J gene lost 7 bases, with 15 bases spanning the gap. CDR1 is GTSNPN and CDR2 is SVGIG in the germline V gene (reference sequence). The CDR3 runs 14 residues.

The V and J genes are TRBV7-2 and TRBJ1-6; 9 nucleotides align to TRBD1. Germline lookup yields CDR1 SGHTA and CDR2 FQGNSA. This CDR3 is built from 17 residues. V lost 3 bases, J lost 1 base, and 4 bases stayed unmatched. The DNA of the CDR3 is TGTGCCAGCAGCTTGCTACAGGGGGCTTCCTATAATTCACCCCTCCACTTT. It specifies CASSLLQGASYNSPLHF.

The gene calls are TRBV11-3 and TRBJ2-1; 11 bases agree with TRBD2. V lost 1 base to trimming and J lost 7 bases; unmatched junction nucleotides: 3. Germline-derived CDR1 and CDR2 are SGHNT and YENEEA. This CDR3 is built from 15 residues. In DNA, the CDR3 is TGTGCCAGCAGCTTAGCCCTAGCGGGGGGTAATGAGCAGTTCTTC. Residues: CASSLALAGGNEQFF.

The chain has TRBV27 and TRBJ2-7; 8 bases are shared with TRBD1. Germline V gene data show CDR1 as MNHEY and CDR2 as SMNVEV (reference sequence). The V gene end was trimmed by 6 bases and the J gene end by 7 bases; junction bases not matched to a gene: 14. The CDR3 is made up of 15 amino acids. The CDR3 sequence: CASRLQGRGLGEQYF. DNA for the CDR3: TGTGCCAGCAGATTACAGGGCAGGGGGCTAGGGGAGCAGTACTTC.

The chain is built from TRBV6-1 and TRBJ1-1; D is unresolved. Trimming cost V 6 bases and J 2 bases, with 10 bases left between them. The CDR3 loop spans 13 amino acids. Germline CDR1 MNHNS, CDR2 SASEGT. CDR3 nucleotide sequence: TGTGCCAGCAGGAAATCGAGCAACACTGAAGCTTTCTTT. Residues: CASRKSSNTEAFF.

The genes are TRBV7-2 and TRBJ2-5; 11 bases fit TRBD1. The CDR3 covers 17 residues. CDR1 and CDR2 from the germline V gene are SGHTA and FQGNSA. Losses at the gene ends were 4 bases for V and 5 bases for J; bases not matched to a gene: 12. The CDR3 DNA reads TGTGCCAGCAGCTACCTTGCCGGACAGGGGGCTTTGGAGACCCAGTACTTC. It is translated as CASSYLAGQGALETQYF.

The rearrangement joins TRBV29-1 to TRBJ2-7, with TRBD1 matching over 10 bases. J gave up 5 bases and V 6 bases, and 10 bases lay outside the gene matches. Germline lookup yields CDR1 SQVTM and CDR2 ANQGSEA. The CDR3 runs to 14 residues. CDR3 nucleotide sequence: TGCAGCGTGGACGGACAGGGGGATTTCCACGAGCAGTACTTC. Translated: CSVDGQGDFHEQYF.

This chain uses TRBV9 with TRBJ2-2; TRBD1 aligns across 7 bases. The CDR3 contains 16 residues. Looked up from germline, CDR1 is SGDLS and CDR2 is YYNGEE. V trimming: 3 bases; J trimming: 5 bases; junction bases outside the gene matches: 10. CDR3 loop: CASSETPGQQTGELFF. The CDR3 bases are TGTGCCAGCAGCGAGACTCCGGGACAGCAAACCGGGGAGCTGTTTTTT.

This chain joins TRBV7-6 and TRBJ1-6; possible D gene TRBD1, 5 bases. The length of the CDR3 is 12 residues. CDR1 and CDR2 from the germline V gene are SGHVS and FNYEAQ. V was shortened by 6 bases and J by 8 bases, with 8 bases between the two germline ends. The CDR3 is CASRQVDSPLHF. The CDR3 nucleotides are TGTGCCAGCAGACAGGTCGATTCACCCCTCCACTTT.

The chain carries TRBV5-1 and TRBJ2-1; no definite D call. Looked up from germline, CDR1 is SGHRS and CDR2 is YFSETQ. There are 16 residues in the CDR3. V lost 0 bases to trimming and J lost 5 bases, with 15 bases between them. In DNA form, the CDR3 reads TGCGCCAGCAGCTTGGTTGGCGGAACCCATGACAATGAGCAGTTCTTC. Protein product: CASSLVGGTHDNEQFF.

The rearrangement links TRBV11-2 to TRBJ1-3; TRBD1 might be the D (5 bases). Germline CDR1 and CDR2: SGHAT and FQNNGV. This CDR3 comprises 15 residues. V lost 5 bases, J lost 0 bases, and 11 bases lay in between. The CDR3: CASSPRQSSGNTIYF. CDR3 sequence (DNA): TGTGCCAGCAGCCCACGACAGAGCTCTGGAAACACCATATATTTT.

The CDR3 coding sequence is TGTGCCAGCTCACCACAGGGAGAAGGAAACACCATATATTTT. Translating gives CASSPQGEGNTIYF. V and J are TRBV18 and TRBJ1-3; D not resolved. The CDR3 covers 14 residues. Trimming took off 1 base at V and 4 bases at J, with 8 bases between the two ends. Germline CDR1 and CDR2: KGHSH and LQKENI.

The CDR3 protein is CAIRYNSGLLMGSEAFF. The CDR3 region has the DNA TGTGCCATCAGATATAATTCGGGACTCCTGATGGGCTCTGAAGCTTTCTTT. The V call is TRBV10-3, the J call TRBJ1-1, with TRBD1 as a possible D gene (5 bases). The germline V gene has CDR1 ENHRY and CDR2 SYGVKD. There are 17 residues in the CDR3. V dropped 6 bases and J dropped 6 bases, with 26 bases sitting between them.

This clone appeared a few times. The DNA of the CDR3 is TGCGCCAGCAGCAAACTAGCGGGGGTGGCTACGCAGTATTTT. It translates to CASSKLAGVATQYF. The rearrangement joins TRBV4-1 to TRBJ2-3, with 11 bases lining up with TRBD2. The CDR3 runs to 14 residues. Losses at the gene ends were 5 bases for V and 8 bases for J; bases not matched to a gene: 6. CDR1 MGHRA and CDR2 YSYEKL come from the germline V gene.